A selection of T cell receptor beta chains follows, all from one sample in a study of blood T cell repertoires in COVID-19. Some clones are missing from TCRdb's copy, which holds only in-frame ones; the method was immunoSEQ multiplex PCR. Here the sample spans about 140,000 clones, 88% being singletons. The sample taken for sequencing was peripheral blood. The receptors here all came from an older woman with acute or convalescent COVID-19. Both conserved end residues are part of each CDR3. D genes are given only for firm matches. The listing skips clone size in some rows; elsewhere it reads once, few, many or a size class.

j_gene: TRBJ2-1; abundance: medium-sized; d_gene: -; v_gene: TRBV27; CDR3nt: TGTGCCAGCAGTTTAGGGGCGGGGTACAATGAGCAGTTCTTC; CDR3aa: CASSLGAGYNEQFF
j_gene: TRBJ2-1; abundance: -; d_gene: TRBD2; v_gene: TRBV5-1; CDR3nt: TGCGCCAGCAGCTTGGGTATAGCGGGGAATGAGCAGTTCTTC; CDR3aa: CASSLGIAGNEQFF
j_gene: TRBJ1-1; abundance: -; d_gene: -; v_gene: TRBV24-1; CDR3nt: TGTGCCACCAGTGACTCGGACATCACTGAAGCTTTCTTT; CDR3aa: CATSDSDITEAFF
j_gene: TRBJ1-6; abundance: -; d_gene: -; v_gene: TRBV6-6; CDR3nt: TGTGCCAGCAGTCTTACCGGGACATACGAAGTTTCACCCCTCCACTTT; CDR3aa: CASSLTGTYEVSPLHF
j_gene: TRBJ1-1; abundance: -; d_gene: -; v_gene: TRBV18; CDR3nt: TGTGCCAGCTCACCCGTCCCCGGGAACACTGAAGCTTTCTTT; CDR3aa: CASSPVPGNTEAFF
j_gene: TRBJ1-1; abundance: -; d_gene: -; v_gene: TRBV21-1; CDR3nt: TGTGCCAGCACCCGGAGCAGAGGGGGCACTGAAGCTTTCTTT; CDR3aa: CASTRSRGGTEAFF
j_gene: TRBJ2-3; abundance: once; d_gene: TRBD2; v_gene: TRBV19; CDR3nt: TGTGCCAGTAGCAAAATAGCGGGGGGAACCACAGATACGCAGTATTTT; CDR3aa: CASSKIAGGTTDTQYF
j_gene: TRBJ2-6; abundance: -; d_gene: -; v_gene: TRBV28; CDR3nt: TGTGCCAGCAGTTTGGACAACTCTGGGGCCAACGTCCTGACTTTC; CDR3aa: CASSLDNSGANVLTF
j_gene: TRBJ2-1; abundance: -; d_gene: -; v_gene: TRBV6-1; CDR3nt: TGTGCCAGCAGTGAAGCGGGCCCGGGGTCCTACAATGAGCAGTTCTTC; CDR3aa: CASSEAGPGSYNEQFF
j_gene: TRBJ1-5; abundance: -; d_gene: TRBD1; v_gene: TRBV11-2; CDR3nt: TGTGCCAGCAGCTTAGTGGGACAGTATCAGCCCCAGCATTTT; CDR3aa: CASSLVGQYQPQHF